This T cell receptor (beta chain) was captured by sequencing in a study of shared T cell receptors in the human thymus. In germline, CDR1 is SGHRS, CDR2 YFSETQ. V was trimmed by 4 bases and J by 11 bases, leaving 10 bases between them. The CDR3 sequence is 11 residues long. Clones were read by immunoSEQ multiplex PCR, and TCRdb kept only the in-frame ones, dropping some. The table shows some 700,000 clones, with 70% to 90% occurring only once. This same sample was also part of a study on human thymus T cells. As reported in that work: Immunologically healthy infants in Finland undergoing congenital heart defect surgery were the donors. The thymus was resected at corrective cardiac surgery. There appeared to be biased usage of V and J genes in thymic and blood repertoires. Related studies found that unrelated individuals share highly overlapping thymic repertoires.

The sequencing input was thymocytes. This sequence joins TRBV5-1 and TRBJ2-1, with TRBD1 as a possible D gene (5 bases). The receptor was derived from a girl under three years old with a congenital heart defect. The CDR3 nucleotides read TGCGCCAGCAGCAGAAGACAGAAGCAGTTCTTC. As protein: CASSRRQKQFF.